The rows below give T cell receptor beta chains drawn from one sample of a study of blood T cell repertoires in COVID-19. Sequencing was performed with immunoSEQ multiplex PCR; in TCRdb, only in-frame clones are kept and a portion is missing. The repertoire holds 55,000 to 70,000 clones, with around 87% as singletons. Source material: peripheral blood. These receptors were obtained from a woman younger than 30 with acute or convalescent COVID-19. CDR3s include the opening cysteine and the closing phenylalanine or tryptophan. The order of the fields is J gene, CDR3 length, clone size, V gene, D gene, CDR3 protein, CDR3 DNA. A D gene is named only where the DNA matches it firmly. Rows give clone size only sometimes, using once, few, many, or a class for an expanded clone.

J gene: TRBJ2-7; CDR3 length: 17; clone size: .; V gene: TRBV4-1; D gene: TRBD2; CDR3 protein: CASSPAGTSGRSHEQYF; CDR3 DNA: TGCGCCAGCAGCCCCGCCGGGACTAGCGGGAGAAGCCACGAGCAGTACTTC
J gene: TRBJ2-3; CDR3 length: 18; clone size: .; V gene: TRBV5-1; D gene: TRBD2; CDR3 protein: CASSLEGLAGGTTDTQYF; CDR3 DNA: TGCGCCAGCAGCTTGGAAGGGTTGGCGGGGGGGACCACAGATACGCAGTATTTT
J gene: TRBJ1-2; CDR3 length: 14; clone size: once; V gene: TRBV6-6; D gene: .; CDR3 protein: CASSYQQGYYGYTF; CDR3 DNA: TGTGCCAGCAGTTACCAACAGGGATACTATGGCTACACCTTC
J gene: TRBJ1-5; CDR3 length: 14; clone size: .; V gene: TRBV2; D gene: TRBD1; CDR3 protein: CASNGQGANEPQHF; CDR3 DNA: TGTGCCAGCAATGGTCAGGGGGCGAATGAGCCCCAGCATTTT
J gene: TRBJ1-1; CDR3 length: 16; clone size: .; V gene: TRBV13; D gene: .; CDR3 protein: CASSPPGGTYDTEAFF; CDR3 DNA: TGTGCCAGCAGCCCCCCGGGGGGTACCTATGACACTGAAGCTTTCTTT
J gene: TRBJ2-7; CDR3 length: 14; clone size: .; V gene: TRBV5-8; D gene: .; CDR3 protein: CASTTGGVGTEQYF; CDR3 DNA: TGTGCCAGCACCACCGGAGGGGTGGGTACTGAGCAGTACTTC
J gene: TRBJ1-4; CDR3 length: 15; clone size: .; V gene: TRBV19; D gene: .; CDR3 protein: CASSPARRSNEKLFF; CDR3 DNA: TGTGCCAGTAGCCCGGCCCGGCGGTCTAATGAAAAACTGTTTTTT
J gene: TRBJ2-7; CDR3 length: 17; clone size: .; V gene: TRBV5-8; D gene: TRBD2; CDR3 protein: CASSLPSGRADGYEQYF; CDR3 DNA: TGTGCCAGCAGCTTGCCGTCCGGGAGGGCCGATGGATACGAGCAGTACTTC
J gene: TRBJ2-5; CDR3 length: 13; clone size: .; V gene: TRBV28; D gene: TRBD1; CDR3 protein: CASSKGGGETQYF; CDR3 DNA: TGTGCCAGCAGTAAAGGGGGCGGAGAGACCCAGTACTTC
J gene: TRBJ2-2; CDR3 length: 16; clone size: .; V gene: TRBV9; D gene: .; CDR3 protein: CASSRLDGKNTGELFF; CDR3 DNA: TGTGCCAGCAGCAGACTCGACGGAAAGAACACCGGGGAGCTGTTTTTT
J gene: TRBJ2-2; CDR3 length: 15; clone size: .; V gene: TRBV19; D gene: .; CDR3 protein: CASSIVSGGSGELFF; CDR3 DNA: TGTGCCAGTAGTATAGTCTCGGGGGGCTCCGGGGAGCTGTTTTTT
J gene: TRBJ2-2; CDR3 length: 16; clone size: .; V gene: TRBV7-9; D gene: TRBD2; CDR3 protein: CASSSEAGANTGELFF; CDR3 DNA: TGTGCCAGCAGCTCAGAAGCGGGAGCGAACACCGGGGAGCTGTTTTTT
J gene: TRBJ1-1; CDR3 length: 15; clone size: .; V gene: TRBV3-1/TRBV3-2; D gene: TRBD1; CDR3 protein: CASSPTGFGGTEAFF; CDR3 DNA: TGTGCCAGCAGCCCGACAGGGTTTGGGGGCACTGAAGCTTTCTTT
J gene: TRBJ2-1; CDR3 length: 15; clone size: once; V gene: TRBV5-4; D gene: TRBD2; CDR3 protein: CASSLEQRGVNEQFF; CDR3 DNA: TGTGCCAGCAGCTTGGAACAGCGGGGGGTCAATGAGCAGTTCTTC
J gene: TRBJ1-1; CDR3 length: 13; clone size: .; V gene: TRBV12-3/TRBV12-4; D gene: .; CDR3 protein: CASDQGLNTEAFF; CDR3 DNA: TGTGCCAGCGACCAGGGATTGAACACTGAAGCTTTCTTT
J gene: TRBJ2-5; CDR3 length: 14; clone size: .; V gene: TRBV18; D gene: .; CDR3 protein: CASSPGQIQETQYF; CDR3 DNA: TGTGCCAGCTCCCCGGGACAAATACAAGAGACCCAGTACTTC
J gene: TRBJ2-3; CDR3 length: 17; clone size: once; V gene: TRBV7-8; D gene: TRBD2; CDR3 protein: CASSFSTSGGTTDTQYF; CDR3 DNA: TGTGCCAGCAGCTTCTCCACTAGCGGGGGTACCACAGATACGCAGTATTTT
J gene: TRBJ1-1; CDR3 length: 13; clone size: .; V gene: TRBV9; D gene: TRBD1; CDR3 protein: CASSVGTGTEAFF; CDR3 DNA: TGTGCCAGCAGCGTAGGGACAGGCACCGAAGCTTTCTTT
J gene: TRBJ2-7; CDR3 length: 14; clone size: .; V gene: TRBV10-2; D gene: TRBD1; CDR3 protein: CASSGPQGGYEQYF; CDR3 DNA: TGCGCCAGCAGTGGGCCACAGGGGGGCTACGAGCAGTACTTC
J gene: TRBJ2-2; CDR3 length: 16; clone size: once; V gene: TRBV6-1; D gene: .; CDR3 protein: CASSERQVRNTGELFF; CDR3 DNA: TGTGCCAGCAGTGAACGACAGGTTAGGAACACCGGGGAGCTGTTTTTT
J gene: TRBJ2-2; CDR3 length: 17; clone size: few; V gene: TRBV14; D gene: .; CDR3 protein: CASSPGRRTGNTGELFF; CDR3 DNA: TGTGCCAGCAGCCCAGGGAGGAGGACGGGGAACACCGGGGAGCTGTTTTTT
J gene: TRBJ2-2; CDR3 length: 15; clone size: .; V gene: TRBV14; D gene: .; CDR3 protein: CASSQFQGYSGELFF; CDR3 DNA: TGTGCCAGCAGCCAATTCCAGGGTTATAGCGGGGAGCTGTTTTTT
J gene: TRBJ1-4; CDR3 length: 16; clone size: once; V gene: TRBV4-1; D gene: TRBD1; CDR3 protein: CASSLTSGTGNEKLFF; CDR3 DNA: TGCGCCAGCAGCCTAACCTCCGGGACAGGCAATGAAAAACTGTTTTTT
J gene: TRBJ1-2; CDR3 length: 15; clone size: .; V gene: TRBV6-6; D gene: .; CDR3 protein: CASSYPETVDYGYTF; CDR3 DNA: TGTGCCAGCAGTTACCCGGAGACAGTCGACTATGGCTACACCTTC
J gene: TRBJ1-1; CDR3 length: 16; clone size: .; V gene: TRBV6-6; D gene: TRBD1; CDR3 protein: CASSITLQGARTEAFF; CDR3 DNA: TGTGCCAGCAGTATCACCCTACAGGGGGCGAGGACTGAAGCTTTCTTT
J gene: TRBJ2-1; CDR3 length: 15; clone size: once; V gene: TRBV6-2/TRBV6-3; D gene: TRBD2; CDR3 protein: CASSYVAGPRYEQFF; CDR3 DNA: TGTGCCAGCAGTTATGTAGCGGGCCCTAGGTATGAGCAGTTCTTC
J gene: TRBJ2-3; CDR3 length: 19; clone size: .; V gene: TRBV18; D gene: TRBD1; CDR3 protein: CASSPPGTGGLFSTDTQYF; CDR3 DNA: TGTGCCAGCTCACCCCCCGGGACAGGGGGCCTCTTCAGTACAGATACGCAGTATTTT
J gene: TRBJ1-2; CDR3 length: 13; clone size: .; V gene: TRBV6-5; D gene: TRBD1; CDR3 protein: CASRRQGADGYTF; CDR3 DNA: TGTGCCAGCAGGAGACAGGGGGCCGATGGCTACACCTTC
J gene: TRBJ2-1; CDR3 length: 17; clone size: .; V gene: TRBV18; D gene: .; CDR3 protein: CASSAYSGHLSYNEQFF; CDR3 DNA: TGTGCCAGCTCAGCCTACTCTGGACACCTCTCCTACAATGAGCAGTTCTTC
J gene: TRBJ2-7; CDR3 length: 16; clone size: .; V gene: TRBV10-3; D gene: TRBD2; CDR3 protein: CAISDPTSGGSYEQYF; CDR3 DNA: TGTGCCATCAGTGACCCCACTAGCGGAGGCTCCTACGAGCAGTACTTC
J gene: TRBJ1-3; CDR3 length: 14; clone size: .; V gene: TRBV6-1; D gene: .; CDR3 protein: CASSDYKQSDTIYF; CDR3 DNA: TGTGCCAGCAGTGATTATAAGCAATCGGACACCATATATTTT
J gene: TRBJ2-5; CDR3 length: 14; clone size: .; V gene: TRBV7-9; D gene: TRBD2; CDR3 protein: CASSPGEGMGSQYF; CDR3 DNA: TGTGCCAGCAGCCCCGGGGAGGGGATGGGGTCCCAGTACTTC
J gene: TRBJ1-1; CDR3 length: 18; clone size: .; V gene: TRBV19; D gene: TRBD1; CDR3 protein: CASSIGNRLVTGLTEAFF; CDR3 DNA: TGTGCCAGTAGTATAGGAAACCGGCTGGTGACAGGGCTGACTGAAGCTTTCTTT
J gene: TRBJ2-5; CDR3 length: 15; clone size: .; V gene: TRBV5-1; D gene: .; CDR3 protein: CASSLPTDYQETQYF; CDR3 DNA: TGCGCCAGCAGCCTACCGACTGATTACCAAGAGACCCAGTACTTC
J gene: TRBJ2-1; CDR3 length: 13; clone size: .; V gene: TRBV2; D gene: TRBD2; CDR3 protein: CASRASGGARQFF; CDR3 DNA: TGTGCCAGCAGGGCTAGCGGGGGGGCGAGGCAGTTCTTC
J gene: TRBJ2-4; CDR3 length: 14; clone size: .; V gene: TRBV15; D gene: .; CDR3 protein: CATSSPDLGVIQYF; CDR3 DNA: TGTGCCACCAGCAGCCCGGACCTAGGGGTCATTCAGTACTTC
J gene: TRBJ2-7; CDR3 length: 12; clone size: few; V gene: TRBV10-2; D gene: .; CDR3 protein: CASSGVFGEQYF; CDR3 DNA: TGCGCCAGCAGCGGGGTTTTTGGAGAGCAGTACTTC
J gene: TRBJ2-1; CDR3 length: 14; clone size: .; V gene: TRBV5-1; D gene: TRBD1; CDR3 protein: CASNRQGAGNEQFF; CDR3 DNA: TGCGCCAGCAACAGACAGGGGGCAGGCAATGAGCAGTTCTTC
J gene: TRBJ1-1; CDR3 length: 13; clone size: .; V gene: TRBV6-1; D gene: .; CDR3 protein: CASSELGGTEAFF; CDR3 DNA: TGTGCCAGCAGTGAATTAGGGGGCACTGAAGCTTTCTTT
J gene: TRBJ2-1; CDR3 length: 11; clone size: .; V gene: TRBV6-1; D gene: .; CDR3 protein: CASRGYNEQFF; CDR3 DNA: TGTGCCAGCCGGGGTTACAATGAGCAGTTCTTC
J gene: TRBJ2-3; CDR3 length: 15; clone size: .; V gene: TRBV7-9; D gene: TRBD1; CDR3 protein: CASSSGTGQADTQYF; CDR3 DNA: TGTGCCAGCAGCTCCGGGACAGGGCAGGCAGATACGCAGTATTTT
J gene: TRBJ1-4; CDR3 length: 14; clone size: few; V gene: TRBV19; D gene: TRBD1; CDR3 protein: CASSLGTANEKLFF; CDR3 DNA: TGTGCCAGTAGTCTCGGGACAGCTAATGAAAAACTGTTTTTT
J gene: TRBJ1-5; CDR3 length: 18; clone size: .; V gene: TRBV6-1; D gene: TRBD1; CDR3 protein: CASSEDRTGGYSNQPQHF; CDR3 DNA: TGTGCCAGCAGTGAAGACCGGACAGGGGGCTATAGCAATCAGCCCCAGCATTTT
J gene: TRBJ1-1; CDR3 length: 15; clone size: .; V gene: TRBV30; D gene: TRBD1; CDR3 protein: CAWSGYGQGATEAFF; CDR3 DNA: TGTGCCTGGAGTGGTTACGGTCAGGGGGCGACTGAAGCTTTCTTT
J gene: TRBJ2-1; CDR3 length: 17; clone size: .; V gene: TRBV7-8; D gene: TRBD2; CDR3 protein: CASSSRLAGRPNNEQFF; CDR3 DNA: TGTGCCAGCAGCTCACGACTAGCGGGAAGGCCGAACAATGAGCAGTTCTTC
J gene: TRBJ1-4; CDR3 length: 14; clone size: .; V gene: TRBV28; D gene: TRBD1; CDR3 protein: CASSSPGQGEKLFF; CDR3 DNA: TGTGCCAGCAGTTCGCCGGGACAGGGTGAAAAACTGTTTTTT
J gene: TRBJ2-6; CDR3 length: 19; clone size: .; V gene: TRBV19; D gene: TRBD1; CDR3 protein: CASSIGGGTGLSGANVLTF; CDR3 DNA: TGTGCCAGTAGTATAGGGGGTGGGACAGGCCTCTCTGGGGCCAACGTCCTGACTTTC
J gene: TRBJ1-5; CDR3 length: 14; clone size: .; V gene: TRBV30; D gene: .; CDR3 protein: CAWNDAGGNQPQHF; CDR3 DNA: TGTGCCTGGAACGACGCAGGGGGCAATCAGCCCCAGCATTTT
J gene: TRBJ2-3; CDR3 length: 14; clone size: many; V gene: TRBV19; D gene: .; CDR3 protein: CASSIWGGGDTQYF; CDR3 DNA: TGTGCCAGTAGTATTTGGGGTGGAGGAGATACGCAGTATTTT
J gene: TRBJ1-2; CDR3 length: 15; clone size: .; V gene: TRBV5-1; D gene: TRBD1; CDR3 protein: CASSATGGQNYGYTF; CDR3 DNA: TGCGCCAGCAGCGCAACAGGGGGCCAAAACTATGGCTACACCTTC
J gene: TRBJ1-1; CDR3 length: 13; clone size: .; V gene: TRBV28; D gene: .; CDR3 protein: CASRGLDGTKAFF; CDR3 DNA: TGTGCCAGCAGGGGACTCGACGGCACAAAAGCTTTCTTT
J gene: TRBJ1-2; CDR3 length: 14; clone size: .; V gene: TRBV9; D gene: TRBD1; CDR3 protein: CASSGQGRMDGGTF; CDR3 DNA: TGTGCCAGCAGCGGACAGGGGAGGATGGACGGCGGCACCTTC
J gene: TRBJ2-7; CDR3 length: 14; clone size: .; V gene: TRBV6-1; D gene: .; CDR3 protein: CASSEVGGLHEQYF; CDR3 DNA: TGTGCCAGCAGTGAAGTCGGGGGTCTCCACGAGCAGTACTTC
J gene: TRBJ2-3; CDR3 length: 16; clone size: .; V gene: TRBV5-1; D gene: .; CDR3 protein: CASSWGEGGSTDTQYF; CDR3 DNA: TGCGCCAGCAGCTGGGGGGAAGGCGGGAGCACAGATACGCAGTATTTT
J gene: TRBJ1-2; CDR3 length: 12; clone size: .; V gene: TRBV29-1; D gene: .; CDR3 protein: CSVVAEDYGYTF; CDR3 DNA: TGCAGCGTTGTCGCCGAGGACTATGGCTACACCTTC
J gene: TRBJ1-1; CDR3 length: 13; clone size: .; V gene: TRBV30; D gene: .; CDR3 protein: CAWSAGYDTEAFF; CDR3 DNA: TGTGCCTGGAGTGCGGGGTACGACACTGAAGCTTTCTTT
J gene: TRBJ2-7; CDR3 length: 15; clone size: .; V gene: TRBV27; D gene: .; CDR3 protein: CASSLNGGAGAEQYF; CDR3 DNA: TGTGCCAGCAGTTTAAATGGGGGCGCTGGAGCCGAGCAGTACTTC